The 7 T cell receptor beta chains given below trace back to one sample, sequenced in a study of lymphopenia after photon versus proton radiotherapy. This table comes from immunoSEQ multiplex PCR, and its TCRdb copy is limited to in-frame clones, with some not included. The sample records 150,000 to 200,000 clones, around nine tenths being singletons. Sequences were derived from peripheral blood, sampled from a patient treated with photon-based radiotherapy. The receptors were sampled from a man in his forties or fifties with gastric cancer.

In its sample, this clone was seen once. The chain has TRBV30 and TRBJ2-3, with D hard to call. The germline V gene has CDR1 GTSNPN and CDR2 SVGIG (reference sequence). The CDR3 has 14 residues. V gave up 0 bases and J gave up 0 bases, with 7 bases separating them. The CDR3 protein is CAWSVGLSTDTQYF. In DNA form, the CDR3 reads TGTGCCTGGAGTGTAGGCCTCAGCACAGATACGCAGTATTTT.

The chain employs TRBV6-6 and TRBJ2-4, with TRBD2 identical over 7 bases. The CDR3 consists of 15 residues. Trimming at V came to 6 bases and at J to 4 bases, leaving 9 bases not matched to a gene. Germline V CDR1 and CDR2: MNHNY, SVGAGI (reference sequence). For the CDR3, the DNA is TGTGCCAGCAGGACGGGTGGGGAGGGGAAAAACATTCAGTACTTC. It encodes CASRTGGEGKNIQYF.

This clone was seen a few times. J is TRBJ1-5 and V is TRBV19, with 9 bases matching TRBD1. The trim removed 4 bases at V and 2 bases at J, leaving 3 bases unmatched. The germline gives CDR1 LNHDA, CDR2 SQIVND (reference sequence). The CDR3 length is 15 residues. CDR3 sequence (DNA): TGTGCCAGTAGTAGCTGGACAGGGGGCAATCAGCCCCAGCATTTT. It codes for CASSSWTGGNQPQHF.

V is TRBV7-9 and J is TRBJ2-1, with D tentatively TRBD2 (5 bases). This CDR3 region has 14 residues. The V gene lost 8 bases and the J gene lost 3 bases, with 14 bases spanning the gap. Germline values: CDR1 SEHNR, CDR2 FQNEAQ (reference sequence). Written as DNA, the CDR3 is TGTGCCAGCGAGGTAAACGGACTCTACAATGAGCAGTTCTTC. Its protein is CASEVNGLYNEQFF.

The chain is built from TRBV6-6 and TRBJ1-4; D is undetermined. Germline V gives CDR1 MNHNY, CDR2 SVGAGI (reference sequence). V was clipped by 0 bases and J by 5 bases, with 10 bases between them. This CDR3 is built from 15 residues. CDR3 bases: TGTGCCAGCAGTTACTCGGGAGGAGGGAATGAAAAACTGTTTTTT. This translates into CASSYSGGGNEKLFF.

The chain combines TRBV4-2 with TRBJ2-2; D is possibly TRBD1 (6 bases). CDR1 and CDR2 (germline): LGHNA, YNFKEQ. The CDR3 has 17 residues. With 4 bases removed from V and 2 bases from J, the gap between germline ends came to 17 bases. CDR3 in amino acids: CASSRAGAFSNTGELFF. The DNA of the CDR3 is TGTGCCAGCAGCCGGGCAGGGGCGTTTTCCAACACCGGGGAGCTGTTTTTT.

The chain carries TRBV15 and TRBJ2-1; possibly TRBD1 or TRBD2 for D (5 bases each). Germline assignment: CDR1 LNHNV and CDR2 YYDKDF (reference sequence). The V and J ends lost 0 bases and 4 bases respectively, with 13 bases between them. The CDR3 contains 16 residues. CDR3 amino acids: CATSREWGGGYNEQFF. The CDR3 bases are TGTGCCACCAGCAGAGAGTGGGGTGGGGGTTACAATGAGCAGTTCTTC.